The 3 T cell receptor beta chains below all came from one sample that was sequenced in a study of cytomegalovirus exposure and HLA in healthy donors. The PCR was carried out with 60 Vbeta primers and 13 Jbeta primers. Clones were read by immunoSEQ multiplex PCR, and TCRdb kept only the in-frame ones, dropping some. This table holds 150,000 to 250,000 clones, around three quarters found once. Source material: PBMCs. The receptors were sampled from a young man in good health and CMV-seronegative.

The CDR3 loop is CASTTGTGRGGGYTF. Written as DNA, the CDR3 is TGTGCCAGCACCACCGGGACAGGGAGAGGGGGCGGCTACACCTTC. The chain joins TRBV27 to TRBJ1-2; TRBD1 matches at 9 bases. The V gene end was trimmed by 7 bases and the J gene end by 8 bases; junction bases not matched to a gene: 14. Germline CDR1 MNHEY, CDR2 SMNVEV (reference sequence). CDR3 length equals 15 residues.

This chain uses TRBV19 with TRBJ2-2, with D uncertain. CDR1 and CDR2 from the germline V gene are LNHDA and SQIVND (reference sequence). V was shortened by 6 bases and J by 4 bases, with 12 bases between the two germline ends. CDR3 size: 14 residues. The DNA of the CDR3 is TGTGCCAGTAGGCCCGACATAATCACCGGGGAGCTGTTTTTT. It translates to CASRPDIITGELFF.

The J gene is TRBJ2-4, the V gene TRBV5-1, with D possibly matching TRBD2 (6 bases). Germline lookup yields CDR1 SGHRS and CDR2 YFSETQ. The CDR3 is 15 amino acids. Trimming took 3 bases from V and 4 from J, leaving 14 bases between them. Here the CDR3 DNA reads TGCGCCAGCAGCTGGGACGGCGGGGATAAAAACATTCAGTACTTC. It translates to CASSWDGGDKNIQYF.